This paragraph reports one TCR beta chain. These data are taken from a study of T cells expressing NK-cell markers. The CDR3 is 14 residues long. Germline loops: CDR1 PRHDT, CDR2 FYEKMQ (reference sequence). TCRdb re-called the 5' RACE reads, yielding one record per CDR3 amino acid sequence without DNA. With about 170,000 distinct CDR3 sequences in the sample, the ten largest clones hold around 20%. This rearrangement joins TRBV13 to TRBJ1-2; the TCRdb call, TRBD1, lacks DNA for checking. The receptor was derived from a man between 18 and 69 years old in good health. The specimen was blood T cells: a sorted CD56 or NKG2C T cell subset, CD4+ or CD8+ T cells, or bulk PBMC T cells (not recorded which). The CDR3 loop reads CASSQWGALYGYTF.